The present entry profiles one T cell receptor beta chain with its context. This specimen comes from a study of CD8 T cells in Susac syndrome. The RNA input was 0.5 to 1 ug, and it was reverse transcribed with random hexamers. TCRdb re-called the immunoSEQ multiplex PCR reads with MiXCR, one entry per CDR3 protein. The sample lists 180,000 or so distinct CDR3 sequences; approximately 95% were seen once. With 8 bases removed from V and 3 bases from J, the gap between germline ends came to 13 bases. Per the germline V gene, CDR1 is MGHDK and CDR2 is SYGVNS. The CDR3 extends over 13 amino acids. This receptor was obtained from a human donor in good health. The chain is built from TRBV25-1 and TRBJ1-1; D uncertain. The sequenced sample was CD4+ T cells from PBMCs. The CDR3 spells CASQTLRDTEAFF. CDR3 coding DNA: TGTGCCAGCCAAACTCTTAGGGACACTGAAGCTTTCTTT.